These 32 T cell receptor beta chains share one sample of origin, sequenced in a study of early T cells in non-severe SARS-CoV-2 infection. TCRdb recomputed calls from the 5' RACE reads with MiXCR, one row per CDR3 protein. This table has tens of thousands of distinct CDR3 sequences, over 5% appearing once. The sequencing sample was made of whole blood. The receptors here all came from an adult who was a healthcare worker with PCR-confirmed SARS-CoV-2 infection or an uninfected control (not recorded which).

The genes are TRBV1 and TRBJ2-3; the table calls TRBD2, which could not be checked here. TRBV1 is a pseudogene locus. This CDR3 comprises 18 residues. CDR3 bases: TGCACCAGCAGCCAAGATCGTACGGGAGGGTCTAGCACAGATACGCAGTATTTT. This sequence encodes CTSSQDRTGGSSTDTQYF.

This clonotype was seen many times. This chain joins TRBV5-5 and TRBJ2-4; either TRBD1 or TRBD2 may supply D (5 bases each). Germline V gene data show CDR1 as SGHKS and CDR2 as YYEKEE (reference sequence). The CDR3 totals 16 residues. V lost 0 bases, J lost 6 bases, and 16 bases lay in between. The CDR3 sequence: CASSLVNGTFLNIQYF. The DNA of the CDR3 is TGTGCCAGCAGCTTGGTTAACGGGACCTTCTTAAACATTCAGTACTTC.

This clonotype was detected ten times or more. The chain is built from TRBV2 and TRBJ2-1; D is perhaps TRBD2 (6 bases). V was shortened by 5 bases and J by 6 bases, with 14 bases between the two germline ends. Germline CDR1 and CDR2: SNHLY and FYNNEI. CDR3 length equals 14 residues. This CDR3 reads CASSRSGTGNEQFF. The DNA for the CDR3 is TGTGCCAGCAGTCGATCGGGGACTGGCAATGAGCAGTTCTTC.

The table lists this clonotype with a few counts. V gene TRBV6-1 combines with J gene TRBJ2-1; 10 bases align to TRBD2. Germline loops: CDR1 MNHNS, CDR2 SASEGT. V lost 6 bases and J lost 2; bases outside the gene matches: 4. This CDR3 region has 15 residues. The CDR3 is CASSGTSETYNEQFF. In nucleotides, the CDR3 is TGTGCCAGCAGCGGGACTAGCGAGACCTACAATGAGCAGTTCTTC.

Only a few counts were recorded for this clonotype. V and J are TRBV7-9 and TRBJ2-6, with D possibly TRBD2 on 5 matching bases. Germline CDR1 reads SEHNR; CDR2 reads FQNEAQ (reference sequence). The CDR3 contains 13 residues. V lost 8 bases to trimming and J lost 2 bases, with 7 bases between them. Here the CDR3 DNA reads TGTGCCAGCGAGGGTGCTGGGGCCAACGTCCTGACTTTC. Its protein product is CASEGAGANVLTF.

V gene TRBV11-2 combines with J gene TRBJ2-5; the D gene is possibly TRBD2 (5 bases). Germline V lookup: CDR1 SGHAT, CDR2 FQNNGV. Trimming pared 3 bases from V and 1 base from J, leaving 9 bases between. This CDR3 is 14 amino acids long. The CDR3 region has the DNA TGTGCCAGCAGCTTCGGGGTGATCCAAGAGACCCAGTACTTC. This gives the protein CASSFGVIQETQYF.

This clonotype was recorded at least ten times. The CDR3 protein is CATSDPGTPERTDTQYF. DNA for the CDR3: TGTGCCACCAGTGACCCTGGGACACCCGAACGCACAGATACGCAGTATTTT. The V gene is TRBV24-1, the J gene TRBJ2-3; D is perhaps TRBD1 (6 bases). The CDR3 is 17 amino acids. The germline V gene has CDR1 KGHDR and CDR2 SFDVKD. The V end was cut by 4 bases, the J end by 1 base, with 17 bases between.

The chain employs TRBV7-3 and TRBJ2-1; 9 bases fit TRBD2. The V gene's germline CDR1 is SGHTA and CDR2 FQGTGA. With 3 bases clipped from V and 8 bases from J, the junction kept 5 bases outside the gene matches. The CDR3 runs to 14 residues. CDR3 DNA: TGTGCCAGCAGCTTCGGCGGGAGGGCCCATGAGCAGTTCTTC. Amino acids: CASSFGGRAHEQFF.

The sample holds many counts of this clonotype. The chain links TRBV5-1 to TRBJ2-1, with D hard to call. The CDR3 extends over 12 amino acids. Germline loops: CDR1 SGHRS, CDR2 YFSETQ. V was shortened by 4 bases and J by 9 bases, with 11 bases between the two germline ends. The CDR3 reads CASSRFSGEQFF. The CDR3 DNA reads as TGCGCCAGCAGCCGTTTTTCGGGTGAGCAGTTCTTC.

The chain employs TRBV18 and TRBJ2-7, with 7 bases matching TRBD1. Germline CDR1 and CDR2: KGHSH and LQKENI. The junction had 1 base not matched to a gene; V was cut back by 3 bases and J by 2 bases. This CDR3 is 13 amino acids long. CDR3: CASSPGQTYEQYF. The CDR3 nucleotides read TGTGCCAGCTCACCGGGACAGACCTACGAGCAGTACTTC.

As for this clonotype: This could be a read error, since a much larger clone is one nucleotide away. This chain joins TRBV15 and TRBJ2-1; 11 bases agree with TRBD2. This CDR3 contains 17 residues. Germline V gene sequence: CDR1 LNHNV, CDR2 YYDKDF (reference sequence). In nucleotides, the CDR3 is TGTGCCACCAGAAGAGTTTTCGGGACTAGCGGAAACAATGAGCAGTTCTTC. Translation gives CATRRVFGTSGNNEQFF.

This clonotype was counted between two and nine times. This chain uses TRBV5-1 with TRBJ1-1; D possibly corresponds to TRBD1 (6 bases). This CDR3 is 14 amino acids long. Trimming removed 4 bases at V and 7 bases at J, with 17 bases between. Germline values: CDR1 SGHRS, CDR2 YFSETQ. Here the CDR3 reads CASSRGTSLGEAFF. The CDR3 DNA reads as TGCGCCAGCAGCCGCGGGACATCATTGGGTGAAGCTTTCTTT.

This clonotype has a count of ten or more. The chain uses TRBV12-3 or TRBV12-4 and TRBJ2-1; 13 positions match TRBD2. The CDR3 is made up of 16 amino acids. J lost 10 bases, V lost 5 bases, and 11 bases had no gene match. The CDR3 protein is CASSTWTSGSPGEQFF. The CDR3 nucleotides read TGTGCCAGCAGTACCTGGACTAGCGGGAGTCCTGGGGAGCAGTTCTTC.

The chain combines TRBV6-6 with TRBJ1-5; D possibly corresponds to TRBD1 (5 bases). The V gene lost 6 bases and the J gene lost 2 bases, with 20 bases spanning the gap. CDR3 length: 17 residues. Germline V gene lookup returns CDR1 MNHNY and CDR2 SVGAGI (reference sequence). The chain's CDR3 is CASRSRGTRVGNQPQHF. Written as DNA, the CDR3 is TGTGCCAGCAGGTCCAGAGGTACCAGGGTAGGCAATCAGCCCCAGCATTTT.

The table lists this clonotype with many counts. The DNA for the CDR3 is TGCGCCAGCAGCCCTCTGGGGCTGAGCAATCAGCCCCAGCATTTT. It encodes CASSPLGLSNQPQHF. This rearrangement joins TRBV4-1 to TRBJ1-5; perhaps TRBD1 as D (5 bases). Germline V gene sequence: CDR1 MGHRA, CDR2 YSYEKL. The CDR3 is made up of 15 amino acids. The V end lost 4 bases, the J end lost 1 base, and 11 bases lay between the germline ends.

The chain uses TRBV19 and TRBJ1-5; tentative D call: TRBD1 (5 bases). CDR3 length equals 14 residues. Deletions cut 3 bases from V and 7 bases from J, with 13 bases between. Germline CDR1 reads LNHDA; CDR2 reads SQIVND (reference sequence). Here the CDR3 DNA reads TGTGCCAGTAGTATCGAAGGGGAGTACCAGCCCCAGCATTTT. Translating gives CASSIEGEYQPQHF.

The chain combines TRBV7-2 with TRBJ2-1, with TRBD1 matching over 8 bases. Trimming removed 4 bases from V and 9 bases from J; junction bases left unmatched: 23. CDR3 length equals 19 residues. Germline-derived CDR1 and CDR2 are SGHTA and FQGNSA. The DNA of the CDR3 is TGTGCCAGCAGCTCCCGGACAGGGAATAGGGGGACGCGGGGACTTGAGCAGTTCTTC. It yields the protein CASSSRTGNRGTRGLEQFF.

About this clonotype: This may come from a read error, since a much larger clone is one base off. The chain joins TRBV29-1 to TRBJ2-7; a possible D gene is TRBD1 (6 bases). V was trimmed by 4 bases and J by 9 bases, leaving 16 bases between them. CDR1 SQVTM and CDR2 ANQGSEA come from the germline V gene. The CDR3 has 12 residues. The DNA for the CDR3 is TGCAGCGTTGGGACAGACTACAACGTGCAGTACTTC. Amino acid sequence: CSVGTDYNVQYF.

This clonotype came up a few times. This chain joins TRBV11-2 and TRBJ1-1; D not certain. The germline V and J ends were trimmed by 3 bases and 7 bases, with 12 bases remaining between them. The CDR3 covers 13 residues. Germline-derived CDR1 and CDR2 are SGHAT and FQNNGV. CDR3 nucleotides: TGTGCCAGCAGCTTCCAGACTGGCGGTGAAGCTTTCTTT. Protein sequence: CASSFQTGGEAFF.

There are many counts of this clonotype. CDR3 coding DNA: TGTGCCAGCAGCTTTAGAGATACGCAGTATTTT. It is translated as CASSFRDTQYF. The chain carries TRBV12-3 or TRBV12-4 and TRBJ2-3, with no clear D. Trimming removed 6 bases at V and 5 bases at J, with 6 bases between. The CDR3 runs to 11 residues.

Ten or more counts support this clonotype. The rearrangement links TRBV12-3 or TRBV12-4 to TRBJ2-7; a weak D match, TRBD2 (7 bases). V lost 3 bases, J lost 3 bases, and 15 bases lay in between. The CDR3 is 15 residues long. In DNA form, the CDR3 reads TGTGCCAGCAGTTTGGGGGGGGCGAAAGTCTACGAGCAGTACTTC. As protein: CASSLGGAKVYEQYF.

This clonotype was recorded at least ten times. The genes are TRBV28 and TRBJ1-2; D is ambiguous. Deletions cut 7 bases from V and 4 bases from J, with 10 bases between. The CDR3 consists of 12 residues. CDR1 is MDHEN and CDR2 is SYDVKM in the germline V gene. CDR3 region: CASIRDGYGYTF. CDR3 nucleotide sequence: TGTGCCAGCATCCGAGACGGCTATGGCTACACCTTC.

This rearrangement joins TRBV9 to TRBJ2-7; D call uncertain. The CDR3 runs to 11 residues. Germline CDR1 is SGDLS and CDR2 is YYNGEE. With 4 bases removed from V and 6 bases from J, the gap between germline ends came to 8 bases. DNA for the CDR3: TGTGCCAGCAGCCGAGATAGCGAGCAGTACTTC. This codes for CASSRDSEQYF. Full variable domain (outside the CDR3, taken from reference TRBV9 and TRBJ2-7): DSGVTQTPKHLITATGQRVTLRCSPRSGDLSVYWYQQSLDQGLQFLIQYYNGEERAKGNILERFSAQQFPDLHSELNLSSLELGDSALYFCASSRDSEQYFGPGTRLTVT.

This clonotype was observed many times. This chain uses TRBV28 with TRBJ2-4; 14 bases line up with TRBD2. The J segment lost 5 bases and the V segment lost 6 bases, leaving 12 bases of the junction unmatched. From germline, CDR1 is MDHEN and CDR2 SYDVKM. The CDR3 runs 18 residues. The CDR3, as DNA: TGTGCCAGCAGCCCAGGACTAGCGGGAGGATTAGGGGAAAACATTCAGTACTTC. Its protein is CASSPGLAGGLGENIQYF.

In this sample, this clonotype turned up once. V usage is TRBV11-2 and J usage is TRBJ1-3, with a possible D match to TRBD1 (5 bases). Germline V CDR1 and CDR2: SGHAT, FQNNGV. The CDR3 has 14 residues. Trimming removed 4 bases from V and 0 bases from J, with 7 bases in between. The CDR3 here is CASSSGRSGNTIYF. CDR3 nucleotide sequence: TGTGCCAGCAGCTCGGGGCGCTCTGGAAACACCATATATTTT.

The V and J genes are TRBV7-8 and TRBJ2-3; perhaps D is TRBD1 or TRBD2 (5 bases each). Germline V gene sequence: CDR1 SGHVS, CDR2 FQNEAQ. V shed 1 base and J shed 4 bases, with 12 bases lying between them. The CDR3 runs 15 residues. The CDR3 loop is CASSLVGTTADTQYF. The CDR3 DNA sequence: TGTGCCAGCAGCTTAGTCGGGACCACAGCAGATACGCAGTATTTT.

V and J are TRBV7-3 and TRBJ1-1; D gene unclear. Trimming left V 5 bases short and J 11 bases short, with 15 bases between. This CDR3 region has 12 residues. The germline gives CDR1 SGHTA, CDR2 FQGTGA. The DNA for the CDR3 is TGTGCCAGCAGCACCGCGGGGAGTGGGGCTTTCTTT. Its translation: CASSTAGSGAFF.

This clonotype occurred a few times. The J gene is TRBJ1-2, the V gene TRBV7-2; D not resolved. There are 13 residues in the CDR3. The V and J ends lost 5 bases and 2 bases respectively, with 9 bases between them. CDR1 is SGHTA and CDR2 is FQGNSA in the germline V gene. The CDR3, as DNA: TGTGCCAGCAGCGCCGCAGTCAACTATGGCTACACCTTC. The encoded protein is CASSAAVNYGYTF. Complete variable domain (other parts from reference TRBV7-2 and TRBJ1-2): GAGVSQSPSNKVTEKGKDVELRCDPISGHTALYWYRQSLGQGLEFLIYFQGNSAPDKSGLPSDRFSAERTGGSVSTLTIQRTQQEDSAVYLCASSAAVNYGYTFGSGTRLTVV.

This clonotype was picked up many times. V usage is TRBV4-2 and J usage is TRBJ2-1, with a tentative D call TRBD2 (6 bases). Trimming removed 1 base from V and 8 bases from J, with 15 bases in between. From germline, CDR1 is LGHNA and CDR2 YNFKEQ. The CDR3 is 15 amino acids. The CDR3 sequence: CASSQVDPEGDEQFF. The CDR3 nucleotides read TGTGCCAGCAGCCAAGTCGACCCGGAGGGTGATGAGCAGTTCTTC.

This clonotype was seen repeatedly, ten times or more. The gene calls are TRBV20-1 and TRBJ2-7; tentatively, D is TRBD2 (6 bases). The germline V gene has CDR1 DFQATT and CDR2 SNEGSKA (reference sequence). V gave up 6 bases and J gave up 3 bases, with 15 bases separating them. The CDR3 runs 13 residues. CDR3 nucleotide sequence: TGCAGTGCGCACCGGGACTGGGTCTACGAGCAGTACTTC. Encoded protein: CSAHRDWVYEQYF.

This clonotype was detected many times. V usage is TRBV5-1 and J usage is TRBJ2-7; 7 bases are a match to TRBD1. This CDR3 spans 14 amino acids. Trimming took 0 bases from V and 6 from J; bases not matched to a gene: 6. Germline V gene lookup returns CDR1 SGHRS and CDR2 YFSETQ. The CDR3 spells CASSLDRGSFEQYF. CDR3 nucleotides: TGCGCCAGCAGCTTGGACAGGGGTAGCTTCGAGCAGTACTTC.

The table lists this clonotype with many counts. The V gene is TRBV9, the J gene TRBJ2-7, with D possibly TRBD2 on 5 matching bases. CDR3 size: 12 residues. Germline CDR1 SGDLS, CDR2 YYNGEE. Trimming stripped 3 bases from V and 7 bases from J, with 11 bases between. This CDR3 is CASSGTSKEQYF. The CDR3 nucleotides read TGTGCCAGCAGCGGGACTTCTAAAGAGCAGTACTTC.